Detailed here is one TCR beta chain. This clone was counted between two and nine times. The antigen it binds to is not known. Base-call qualities are not available, and no considerably larger clone is one nucleotide away. The cohort comprised 666 healthy bone marrow donors. All cohort members were sampled while nominally healthy, although unrecorded immune exposures were likely present. The donor tested CMV seronegative, placing the donor among the 350 or so seronegative members of the cohort. A peripheral blood sample was collected from each donor, and TCR beta sequencing was performed on peripheral blood mononuclear cells. Genomic DNA was extracted from the blood cell samples with the Qiagen DNeasy Blood Extraction Kit. These data are taken from a study of cytomegalovirus exposure and HLA in healthy donors (dated by TCRdb to the late 2010s). With regard to the full study: According to an earlier analysis of 587 of the donors, roughly 180 million T cells yielded some 120 million unique TCR beta sequences and 276 Gb of sequence data. An early release that covered more than 550 HLA-typed donors contained approximately 290 gigabases of sequencing data and tens of millions of unique TCR sequences. Among the roughly 400 genotyped donors, 81% belonged to the genetic ancestry cluster associated with self-reported Caucasian donors. The study was designed to test whether signatures of past pathogen exposure could be identified by cataloging public T cell receptors. The study used immunosequencing to profile the T cell repertoires of 670 or so subjects and linked those repertoires to cytomegalovirus serostatus. A separate validation cohort of roughly 120 different subjects was used in addition to the 666-subject first cohort. To predict cytomegalovirus infection status, the study combined high-throughput TCR immunosequencing, statistical association of individual TCRs with disease status, and machine learning. To study patterns of TCR occurrence, a later analysis re-analyzed previously published TCR beta repertoires from under 750 donors and added high-resolution HLA genotyping. Rather than drawing on any new phenotypic data, the later analysis identified candidate immune exposures from TCR beta sequences and the way those sequences occurred across donors. To decide whether each TCR beta V gene segment behaved as functional or pseudogenic, an earlier analysis of approximately 600 of the donors relied on high-throughput TCR beta sequencing. Alongside the repertoire data, information on donor age, sex, ethnicity and CMV serostatus was compiled. A later genetic analysis took genome-wide SNP genotypes for about 65% of the 666 donors and used that subset as a discovery cohort. Every discovery cohort repertoire had been produced on one sequencing platform. HLA typing included class I and class II loci at four-digit resolution. The number of donors typed differed by locus, with roughly 620-630 for A, B, C, DRB1 and DQB1, approximately 500 for DQA1, 606 for DPA1, and approximately 470 for DPB1. Four to six DR-DQ haplotypes were handled as single units for association and clustering, since linkage in the cohort was strong. Across some 400 genotyped donors of the cohort, an average of about 220,000 unique TCR beta nucleotide sequences per donor were sequenced, and approximately 17% of those sequences were non-productive.

Library prep was done by the immunoSEQ multiplex PCR assay. For the multiplex PCR, a mixture combining 60 forward primers for TCR Vbeta segments and 13 reverse primers for TCR Jbeta segments was used. The CDR3 region of rearranged TCR beta genes was amplified from genomic DNA by a multiplex PCR assay. On the Illumina HiSeq System, the amplified TCR beta libraries were sequenced as 87-base-pair reads. For the original study's pipeline: A later analysis counted tens of millions of unique TCR beta chains across the 650 to 700 repertoires, and some 11 million of these chains were shared by at least two donors. Raw reads were error-corrected and collapsed into unique sequences by a nearest-neighbor algorithm in which closely related sequences were merged to remove PCR and sequencing errors. Alignment of CDR3 sequences to IMGT reference sequences was used to assign V, D and J gene segments. For a sequence to be retained, at least a six-nucleotide match to both a V gene segment and a J gene segment was required. Rearrangements were classified as productive when the CDR3 lacked stop codons and remained in frame with V and J, and all other rearrangements were classified as non-productive. Following IMGT convention, CDR3 was defined as the stretch from the second conserved V-encoded cysteine to the conserved J-encoded phenylalanine. In an earlier analysis of 550 to 650 of the donors, sequences lacking an unambiguous match to a single V gene segment were excluded. An earlier analysis of 587 of the donors called V segments functional above 56.7% productive rearrangements and segregating when the between-donor standard deviation exceeded 5%. To diagnose cytomegalovirus status from the catalog of TCR beta chain sequences, a statistical classification framework was built. A later analysis assigned V and J genes by comparing TCR nucleotide sequences with IMGT/GENE-DB human TR gene sequences. In a later analysis, CDR3 sequences and most-parsimonious VDJ recombination scenarios were assigned using the TCRdist pipeline. In a later analysis, each TCR beta chain was defined by its CDR3 amino acid sequence together with its V-gene family, and reads lacking a unique V-gene family were excluded. In a later analysis, around 600 highly shared, low-generation-probability nucleotide sequences were removed to address suspected cross-contamination and a sequencing artifact. In a later analysis, a clonal expansion index was calculated for each public chain from normalized within-repertoire ranks of inferred template counts. In a later analysis, generation probabilities were computed using a VDJ recombination model fitted to out-of-frame rearrangements, and the results were checked against IGoR. In a later analysis, hypergeometric tests were used to score TCR-TCR, TCR-HLA and TCR-CMV co-occurrence, with a repertoire-size bias correction applied to TCR pairs. A later analysis estimated false discovery rates by permuting HLA or CMV assignments 20 times. In a later analysis, co-occurring TCRs were grouped with DBSCAN, and TCRdist sequence similarity was added when clustering was performed within HLA-allele-positive subsets. Repertoires with fewer than 30,000 or more than 120,000 public chains were left out of co-occurrence clustering, as were five repertoires with anomalous nucleotide sharing. Sourced from immuneACCESS, this table was stored by TCRdb with only in-frame sequences that have V and J called. A share of the clones is absent; for the studies checked, an unresolved V gene accounts for under half, and the remainder has no known explanation. V and J calls plus clone size are reproduced from that table; the DNA served to infer D and trimming. In this sample the table shows around 150,000 clones, approximately 80% of which occur a single time. The ten largest clones represent 2.5% to 3.5% of the sample.

Here is what the overall study found, with its caveats: Presence/absence analyses assumed roughly uniform sequencing depth across donors, an assumption that may not hold. A later analysis associated about 17,000 TCR beta sequences with specific HLA alleles at a false discovery rate of 0.05. According to a later analysis, TCR association rates differed among HLA loci, with DRB1 alleles showing the most associated TCRs and HLA-C alleles showing the fewest. A total of 150 to 200 TCR beta chains were listed by the study as associated with cytomegalovirus. In an earlier analysis of 587 of the donors, most TCR beta V segments appeared in productive rearrangements about 87% or about 30% of the time, broadly matching IMGT annotations. The authors suggested that the approach could potentially be generalized to other disease states and immunological phenotypes. A later analysis reported that several top co-occurrence clusters appeared linked to parvovirus B19, influenza, CMV and Epstein-Barr virus. Strong co-occurrence of HLA alleles, especially DR and DQ, made assigning TCR associations to individual alleles difficult. In vitro tests confirmed that a few of the cytomegalovirus-associated TCR beta chains recognize cytomegalovirus antigens. A later genetic analysis reported fewer N-insertions in productive TCRs among donors in an Asian-associated ancestry cluster than the roughly 620-donor mean. Because some donors lacked HLA typing at each locus, the association tests relied only on the typed subset. A later genetic analysis associated a missense DCLRE1C variant with V-gene and J-gene trimming of TCR beta chains, and an independent cohort replicated the association. A cluster of highly shared sequence variants was judged likely to represent a technical artifact of the sequencing pipeline. The only immune exposure information available for the cohort was CMV serostatus. This cohort had only TCR beta chains sequenced, and the lack of alpha or paired-chain data limited which features could be detected. A later analysis found that most CMV-associated TCR beta chains appeared HLA-restricted, with HLA associations seemingly driven largely by CMV exposure. A further reported finding was that TCR beta sequences accurately predicted the HLA-A and HLA-B alleles for most subjects in the first cohort. Compared with equally common non-associated chains, HLA-associated TCR beta chains in a later analysis were more clonally expanded and had lower generation probabilities. Correlated functional status among segregating V segments might be attributable to linkage disequilibrium, but an unknown experimental factor could not be ruled out. In both the original and validation cohorts, the classifier was reported to diagnose cytomegalovirus status with high specificity and sensitivity. Most TCR sequences were seen in very few donors, while some public TCRs were found in many individuals. Because counts were too low, more than 15 rarely observed V segments, including chromosome 9 orphons, were left out of the earlier analysis of a few hundred of the donors.

The sample was PBMCs. This receptor was taken from a male donor in good health and CMV-seronegative.

The CDR3 has the sequence CASTADRATEAFF. The nucleotide sequence reads TGTGCCAGTACAGCTGACAGAGCCACTGAAGCTTTCTTT. The chain is encoded by TRBV19 joined to TRBJ1-1; tentative D gene TRBD1, with 5 bases matching. The germline V gene (reference sequence) supplies CDR1 LNHDA and CDR2 SQIVND. There are 13 amino acids in the CDR3, from cysteine to phenylalanine inclusive. Only the CDR3 part of the read is kept: 39 bases, read in frame from the first base. V lost 7 bases and J lost 4 bases; the stretch between them is 13 bases long.